Below, one TCR beta chain is given with its context. This sample is drawn from a study of blood T cell repertoires in COVID-19. Study in general: Specimens from acute and convalescent COVID-19 originated in the United States, Italy and Spain.

The protocol was immunoSEQ multiplex PCR, while the TCRdb copy is restricted to in-frame clones and leaves out a portion. The sample has approximately 320,000 clones, under 95% seen once. The germline CDR1 and CDR2 sequences are MNHNS and SASEGT. Trimming at V came to 3 bases and at J to 0 bases, leaving 8 bases not matched to a gene. The CDR3 runs 19 residues. Sequences were obtained from PBMCs or T cells enriched from blood (not recorded which). The gene calls are TRBV6-1 and TRBJ2-1; TRBD2 matches 13 bases. The sequence came from a man aged 55 to 69 who had recovered from COVID-19. CDR3 DNA sequence: TGTGCCAGCAGTGACCTGGGACTAGCGGGGCTGAGCTCCTACAATGAGCAGTTCTTC. Residues: CASSDLGLAGLSSYNEQFF.